The text below deals with one T cell receptor beta chain. Its antigen remains unidentified. The data stem from a study of PD-1 blockade in classical Hodgkin lymphoma. Notes on the study in general: Unlike CD8+ TCR diversity, which did not rise significantly by C4D1, CD4+ TCR diversity did. Newly diagnosed patients reportedly trailed healthy donors in baseline TCR diversity. Repertoire differences lack defined causes, possibly disease activity or prior therapy. Newly diagnosed patients and complete responders had comparable diversity at baseline.

Time point of the sample: cycle 4 day 1 (C4D1), after six to seven weeks of nivolumab. Each and every patient relapsed after autologous stem cell transplantation, and patients got differing brentuximab vedotin exposure. Here immunoSEQ multiplex PCR was the method, and the copy in TCRdb shows in-frame clones only, minus some. Found here are about 92,000 clones, 75% to 85% of them singletons; the top ten hold about a sixth. This CDR3 is 9 amino acids long. V was clipped by 10 bases and J by 15 bases, with 13 bases between them. CDR1 and CDR2 from the germline V gene are MNHNS and SASEGT. Sample: peripheral blood mononuclear cells (PBMCs), taken before the fourth cycle of nivolumab. The source of this sequence is a human donor with classical Hodgkin lymphoma. The chain joins TRBV6-1 to TRBJ2-1, with a tentative D call TRBD1 (5 bases). Here the CDR3 DNA reads TGTGCCAACTCTCCAGGGTGGTTCTTC. Its translation: CANSPGWFF.